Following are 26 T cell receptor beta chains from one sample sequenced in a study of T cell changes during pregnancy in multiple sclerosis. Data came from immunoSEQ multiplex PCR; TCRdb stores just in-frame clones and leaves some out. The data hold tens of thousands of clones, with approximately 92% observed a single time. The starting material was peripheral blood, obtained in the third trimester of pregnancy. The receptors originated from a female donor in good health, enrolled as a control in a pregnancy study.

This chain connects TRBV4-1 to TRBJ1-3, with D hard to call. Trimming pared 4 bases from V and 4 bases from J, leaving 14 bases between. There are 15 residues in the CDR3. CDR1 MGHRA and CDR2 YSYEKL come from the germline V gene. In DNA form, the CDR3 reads TGCGCCAGCAGCCCAACCGAGGCGTCGGGAAACACCATATATTTT. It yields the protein CASSPTEASGNTIYF.

The CDR3 DNA sequence: TGCGCCAGCAGCCCCGGACTAGCGGGAGCAGATACGCAGTATTTT. Translated: CASSPGLAGADTQYF. The chain combines TRBV4-1 with TRBJ2-3, with 13 bases aligning to TRBD2. With 4 bases clipped from V and 4 bases from J, the junction kept 2 bases outside the gene matches. Germline CDR1 reads MGHRA; CDR2 reads YSYEKL. The CDR3 extends over 15 amino acids.

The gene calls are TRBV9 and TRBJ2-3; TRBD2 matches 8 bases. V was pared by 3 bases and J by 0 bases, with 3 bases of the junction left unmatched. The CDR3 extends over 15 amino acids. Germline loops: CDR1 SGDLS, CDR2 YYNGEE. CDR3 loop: CASSGGLASTDTQYF. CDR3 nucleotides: TGTGCCAGCAGCGGTGGACTAGCAAGCACAGATACGCAGTATTTT.

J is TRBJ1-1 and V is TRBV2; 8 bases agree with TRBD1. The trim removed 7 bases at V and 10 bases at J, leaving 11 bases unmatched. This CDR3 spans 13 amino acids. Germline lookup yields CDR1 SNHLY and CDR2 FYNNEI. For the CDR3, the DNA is TGTGCCAGCACCTTGGACAGGGTAAGACCAGCTTTCTTT. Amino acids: CASTLDRVRPAFF.

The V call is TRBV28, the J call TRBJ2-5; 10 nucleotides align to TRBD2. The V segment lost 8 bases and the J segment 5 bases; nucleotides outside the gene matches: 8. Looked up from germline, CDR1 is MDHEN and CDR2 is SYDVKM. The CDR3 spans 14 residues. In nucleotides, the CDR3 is TGTGCCAGCGGGCGAGCGGGGGGGCTGGAGACCCAGTACTTC. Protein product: CASGRAGGLETQYF.

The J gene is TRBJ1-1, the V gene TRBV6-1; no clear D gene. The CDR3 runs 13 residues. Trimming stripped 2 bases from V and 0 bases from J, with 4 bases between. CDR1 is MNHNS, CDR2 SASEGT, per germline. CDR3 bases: TGTGCCAGCAGTGAATATGTGAACACTGAAGCTTTCTTT. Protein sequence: CASSEYVNTEAFF.

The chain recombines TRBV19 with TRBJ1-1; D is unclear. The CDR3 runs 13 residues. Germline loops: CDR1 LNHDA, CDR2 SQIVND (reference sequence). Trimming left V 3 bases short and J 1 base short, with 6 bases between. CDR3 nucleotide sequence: TGTGCCAGTAGTATGCAGGCGAACACTGAAGCTTTCTTT. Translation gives CASSMQANTEAFF.

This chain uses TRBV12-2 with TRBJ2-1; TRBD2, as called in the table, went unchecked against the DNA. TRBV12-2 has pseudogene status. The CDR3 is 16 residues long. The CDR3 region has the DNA TGTGCAAGTCGCTTAGTACTAGCGGGAGGTATCATTGAGCAGTTCTTC. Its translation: CASRLVLAGGIIEQFF.

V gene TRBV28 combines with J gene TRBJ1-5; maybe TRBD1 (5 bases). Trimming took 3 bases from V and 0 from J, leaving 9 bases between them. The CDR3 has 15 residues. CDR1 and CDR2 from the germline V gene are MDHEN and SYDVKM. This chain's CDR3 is CASSFNRYSNQPQHF. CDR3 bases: TGTGCCAGCAGTTTTAACAGGTATAGCAATCAGCCCCAGCATTTT. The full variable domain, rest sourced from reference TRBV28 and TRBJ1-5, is DVKVTQSSRYLVKRTGEKVFLECVQDMDHENMFWYRQDPGLGLRLIYFSYDVKMKEKGDIPEGYSVSREKKERFSLILESASTNQTSMYLCASSFNRYSNQPQHFGDGTRLSIL.

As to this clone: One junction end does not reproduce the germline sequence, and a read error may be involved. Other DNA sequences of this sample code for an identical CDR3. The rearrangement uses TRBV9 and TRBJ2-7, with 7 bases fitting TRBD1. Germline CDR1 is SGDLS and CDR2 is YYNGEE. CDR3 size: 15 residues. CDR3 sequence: CASSPTERGPYEQYF. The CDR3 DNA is TGTGCCAGCAGCCCCACGGAGAGGGGGCCCTACGAGCAGTACTTT.

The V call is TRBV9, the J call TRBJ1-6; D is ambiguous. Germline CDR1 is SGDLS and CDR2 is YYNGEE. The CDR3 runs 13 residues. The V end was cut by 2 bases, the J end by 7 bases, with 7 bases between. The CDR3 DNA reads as TGTGCCAGCAGCGTTAGAGGGAATTCACCCCTCCACTTT. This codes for CASSVRGNSPLHF.

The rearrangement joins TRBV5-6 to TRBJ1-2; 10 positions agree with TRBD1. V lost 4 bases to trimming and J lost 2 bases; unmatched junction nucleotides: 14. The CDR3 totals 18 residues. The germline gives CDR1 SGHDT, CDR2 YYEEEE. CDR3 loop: CASSLIAGTGEGNYGYTF. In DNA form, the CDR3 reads TGTGCCAGCAGCCTGATAGCCGGGACAGGGGAGGGGAACTATGGCTACACCTTC.

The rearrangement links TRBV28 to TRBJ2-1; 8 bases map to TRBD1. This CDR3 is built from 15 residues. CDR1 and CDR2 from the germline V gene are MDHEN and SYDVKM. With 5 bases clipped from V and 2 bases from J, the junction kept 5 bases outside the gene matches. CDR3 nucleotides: TGTGCCAGCAGTGCCACAGGGGGACCCTACAATGAGCAGTTCTTC. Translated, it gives CASSATGGPYNEQFF. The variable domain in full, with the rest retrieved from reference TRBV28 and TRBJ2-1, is DVKVTQSSRYLVKRTGEKVFLECVQDMDHENMFWYRQDPGLGLRLIYFSYDVKMKEKGDIPEGYSVSREKKERFSLILESASTNQTSMYLCASSATGGPYNEQFFGPGTRLTVL.

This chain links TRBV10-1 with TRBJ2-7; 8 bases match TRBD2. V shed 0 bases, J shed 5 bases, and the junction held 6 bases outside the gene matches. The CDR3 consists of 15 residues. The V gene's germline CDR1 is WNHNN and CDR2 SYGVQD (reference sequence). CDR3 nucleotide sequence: TGCGCCAGCAGTGAGTCGGGCCAGCGGGGGAACGAGCAGTACTTC. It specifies CASSESGQRGNEQYF.

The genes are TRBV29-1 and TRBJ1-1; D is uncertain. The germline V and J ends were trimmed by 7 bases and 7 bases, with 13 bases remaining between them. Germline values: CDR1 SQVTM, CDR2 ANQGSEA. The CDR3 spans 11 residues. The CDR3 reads CSAHRGGEAFF. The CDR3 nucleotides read TGCAGCGCCCACCGCGGAGGTGAAGCTTTCTTT.

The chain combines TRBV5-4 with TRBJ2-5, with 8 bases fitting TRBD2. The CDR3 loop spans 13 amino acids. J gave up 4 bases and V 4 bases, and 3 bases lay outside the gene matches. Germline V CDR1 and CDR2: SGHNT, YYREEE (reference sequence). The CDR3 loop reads CASSPGRVETQYF. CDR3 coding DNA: TGTGCCAGCAGCCCCGGGAGGGTAGAGACCCAGTACTTC. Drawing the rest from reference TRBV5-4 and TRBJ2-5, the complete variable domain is ETGVTQSPTHLIKTRGQQVTLRCSSQSGHNTVSWYQQALGQGPQFIFQYYREEENGRGNFPPRFSGLQFPNYSSELNVNALELDDSALYLCASSPGRVETQYFGPGTRLLVL.

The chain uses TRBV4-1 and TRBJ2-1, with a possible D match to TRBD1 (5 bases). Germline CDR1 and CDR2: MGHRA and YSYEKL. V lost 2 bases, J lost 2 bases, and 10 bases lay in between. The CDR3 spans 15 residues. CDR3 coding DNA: TGCGCCAGCAGCCAACAGGGATCAGCCTACAATGAGCAGTTCTTC. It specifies CASSQQGSAYNEQFF.

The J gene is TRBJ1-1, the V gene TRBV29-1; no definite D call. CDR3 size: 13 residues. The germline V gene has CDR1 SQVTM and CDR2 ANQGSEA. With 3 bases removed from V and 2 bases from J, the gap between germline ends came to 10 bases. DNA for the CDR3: TGCAGCGTTGACCGGGGATTAAACACTGAAGCTTTCTTT. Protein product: CSVDRGLNTEAFF.

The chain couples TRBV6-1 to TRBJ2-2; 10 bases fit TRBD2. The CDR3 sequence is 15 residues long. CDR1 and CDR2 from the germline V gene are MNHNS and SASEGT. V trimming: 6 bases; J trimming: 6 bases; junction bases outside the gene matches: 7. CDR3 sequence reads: CASSPGLAPAGELFF. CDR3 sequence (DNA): TGTGCCAGCAGCCCGGGACTAGCGCCCGCCGGGGAGCTGTTTTTT.

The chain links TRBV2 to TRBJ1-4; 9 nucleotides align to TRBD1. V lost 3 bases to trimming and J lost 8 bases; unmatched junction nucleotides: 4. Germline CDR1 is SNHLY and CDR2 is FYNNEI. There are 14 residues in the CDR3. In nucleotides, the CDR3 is TGTGCCAGCAGTGATGGACAGGGGCGCGAAAAACTGTTTTTT. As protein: CASSDGQGREKLFF. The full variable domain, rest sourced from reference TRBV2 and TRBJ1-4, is EPEVTQTPSHQVTQMGQEVILRCVPISNHLYFYWYRQILGQKVEFLVSFYNNEISEKSEIFDDQFSVERPDGSNFTLKIRSTKLEDSAMYFCASSDGQGREKLFFGSGTQLSVL.

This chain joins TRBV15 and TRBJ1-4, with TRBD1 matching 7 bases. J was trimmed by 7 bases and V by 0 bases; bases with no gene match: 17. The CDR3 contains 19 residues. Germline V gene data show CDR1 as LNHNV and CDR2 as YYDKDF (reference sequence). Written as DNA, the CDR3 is TGTGCCACCAGCAGAGATCCACCCCGACGACAGGGTGGCGGTGAAAAACTGTTTTTT. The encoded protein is CATSRDPPRRQGGGEKLFF.

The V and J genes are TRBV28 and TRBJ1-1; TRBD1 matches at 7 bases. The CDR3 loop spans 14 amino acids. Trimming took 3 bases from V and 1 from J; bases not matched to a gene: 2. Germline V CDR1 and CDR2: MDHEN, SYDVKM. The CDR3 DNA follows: TGTGCCAGCAGTTTTGGGACAGCGAACACTGAAGCTTTCTTT. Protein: CASSFGTANTEAFF. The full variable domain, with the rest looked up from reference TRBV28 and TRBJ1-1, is DVKVTQSSRYLVKRTGEKVFLECVQDMDHENMFWYRQDPGLGLRLIYFSYDVKMKEKGDIPEGYSVSREKKERFSLILESASTNQTSMYLCASSFGTANTEAFFGQGTRLTVV.

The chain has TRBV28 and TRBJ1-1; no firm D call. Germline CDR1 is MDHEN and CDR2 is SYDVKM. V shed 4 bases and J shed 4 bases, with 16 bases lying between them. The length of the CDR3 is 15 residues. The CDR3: CASSSSNSGSTEAFF. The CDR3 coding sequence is TGTGCCAGCAGTTCATCTAACTCGGGGAGCACTGAAGCTTTCTTT.

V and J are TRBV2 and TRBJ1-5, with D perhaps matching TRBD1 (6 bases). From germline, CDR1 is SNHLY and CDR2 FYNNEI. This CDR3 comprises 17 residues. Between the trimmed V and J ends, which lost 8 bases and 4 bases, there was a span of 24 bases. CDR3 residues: CASGGGGGMNRNQPQHF. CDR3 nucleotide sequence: TGTGCCAGCGGGGGCGGGGGAGGGATGAATAGGAATCAGCCCCAGCATTTT.

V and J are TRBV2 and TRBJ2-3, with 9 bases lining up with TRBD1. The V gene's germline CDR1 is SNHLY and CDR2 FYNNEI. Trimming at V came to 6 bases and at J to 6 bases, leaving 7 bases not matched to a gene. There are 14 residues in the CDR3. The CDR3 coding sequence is TGTGCCAGCAGGGGACAGGGTGGTCAGGATACGCAGTATTTT. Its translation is CASRGQGGQDTQYF.

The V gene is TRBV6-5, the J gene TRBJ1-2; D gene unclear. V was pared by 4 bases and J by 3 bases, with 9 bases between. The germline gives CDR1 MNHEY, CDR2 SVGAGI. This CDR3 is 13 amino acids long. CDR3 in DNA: TGTGCCAGCAGTTCAACAGAAGACTATGGCTACACCTTC. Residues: CASSSTEDYGYTF.